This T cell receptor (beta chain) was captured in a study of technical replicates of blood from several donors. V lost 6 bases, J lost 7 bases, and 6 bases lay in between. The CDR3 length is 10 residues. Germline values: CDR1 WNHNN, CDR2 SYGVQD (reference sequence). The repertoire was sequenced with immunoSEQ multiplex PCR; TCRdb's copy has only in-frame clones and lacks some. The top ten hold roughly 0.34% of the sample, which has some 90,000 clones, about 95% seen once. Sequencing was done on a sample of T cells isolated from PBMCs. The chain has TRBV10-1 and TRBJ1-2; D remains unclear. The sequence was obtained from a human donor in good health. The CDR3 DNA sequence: TGCGCCAGCAGCCCTATTGGCTACACCTTC. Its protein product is CASSPIGYTF.